These 3 T cell receptor beta chains were all obtained from the same sample, sequenced in a study of blood T cell repertoires in COVID-19. Measured with immunoSEQ multiplex PCR; TCRdb has only the in-frame clones, and not every one. The top ten clones hold more than 15% of a sample with about 130,000 clones, about 77% of them seen once. Specimen: peripheral blood. Receptors were obtained from an elderly man with acute or convalescent COVID-19.

The chain links TRBV21-1 to TRBJ1-2; the listed D gene, TRBD1, was not tested against the DNA. TRBV21-1 is a pseudogene segment. This CDR3 has 14 residues. CDR3 coding DNA: TGTGCCAGCAGCACCGTACAGGGGAGCTATGGCTACACCTTC. This translates into CASSTVQGSYGYTF.

The J gene is TRBJ2-3, the V gene TRBV6-5, with D unclear. The CDR3 sequence is 13 residues long. V was pared by 5 bases and J by 11 bases, with 17 bases between. The germline V gene encodes CDR1 MNHEY and CDR2 SVGAGI. CDR3 nucleotide sequence: TGTGCCAGCAGTCCCGTGAACCGACGCGGGCAGTATTTT. Translated: CASSPVNRRGQYF.

This clone was detected only once. The chain combines TRBV12-3 or TRBV12-4 with TRBJ1-2; TRBD1 might be the D (5 bases). V gave up 3 bases and J gave up 6 bases, with 5 bases separating them. The CDR3 runs 11 residues. CDR3 in DNA: TGTGCCAGCAGTTTCAGGGATGGCTACACCTTC. Translation: CASSFRDGYTF.